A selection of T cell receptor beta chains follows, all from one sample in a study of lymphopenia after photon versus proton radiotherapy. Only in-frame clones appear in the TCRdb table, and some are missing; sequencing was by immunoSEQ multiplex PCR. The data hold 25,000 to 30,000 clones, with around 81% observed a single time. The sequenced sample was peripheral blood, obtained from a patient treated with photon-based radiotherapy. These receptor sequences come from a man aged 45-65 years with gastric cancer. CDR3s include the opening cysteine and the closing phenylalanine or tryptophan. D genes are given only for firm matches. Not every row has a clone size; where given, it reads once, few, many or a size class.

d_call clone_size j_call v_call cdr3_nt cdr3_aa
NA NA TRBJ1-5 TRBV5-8 TGTGCCAGCAGCTTGGAAGGACGGAACAATCAGCCCCAGCATTTT CASSLEGRNNQPQHF
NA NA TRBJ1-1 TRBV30 TGTGCCTGGAGTCGGGCCATCACTGAAGCTTTCTTT CAWSRAITEAFF
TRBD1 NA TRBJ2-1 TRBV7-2 TGTGCCAGCAGACAAGCCGGGACAGGGCCCTACAATGAGCAGTTCTTC CASRQAGTGPYNEQFF
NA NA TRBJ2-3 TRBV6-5 TGTGCCAGCAGTGGAGCTAGAAGCACAGATACGCAGTATTTT CASSGARSTDTQYF
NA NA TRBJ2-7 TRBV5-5 TGTGCCAGCAGCTTGGCAGTCTACGAGCAGTACTTC CASSLAVYEQYF
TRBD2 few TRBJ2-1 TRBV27 TGTGCCAGCAGGGATCCGGGGGGGCGTGAGCAGTTCTTC CASRDPGGREQFF
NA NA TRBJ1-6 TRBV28 TGTGCCAGCAGTTTAAGGCGGGGGTCCTATAATTCACCCCTCCACTTT CASSLRRGSYNSPLHF
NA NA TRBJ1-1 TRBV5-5 TGTGCCAGCACTTGGGACTCAGGTTTAAGACGGGCTTTCTTT CASTWDSGLRRAFF
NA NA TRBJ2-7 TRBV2 TGTGCCAGCTTCCTAGCACTTTCCTACGAGCAGTACTTC CASFLALSYEQYF
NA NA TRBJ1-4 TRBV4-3 TGCGCCAGCAGCCAAGATATCGGGGCACCTAATGAAAAACTGTTTTTT CASSQDIGAPNEKLFF
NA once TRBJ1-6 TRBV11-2 TGTGCCAGCAGCTTAGTGGCAATAAGCTCCTATAATTCACCCCTCCACTTT CASSLVAISSYNSPLHF
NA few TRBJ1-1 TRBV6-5 TGTGCCAGCAGTTATAACCCAGGCCCGAACACTGAAGCTTTCTTT CASSYNPGPNTEAFF
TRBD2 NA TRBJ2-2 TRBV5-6 TGTGCCAGCAGCTTGGTAGCGGGGGGTAACACCGGGGAGCTGTTTTTT CASSLVAGGNTGELFF
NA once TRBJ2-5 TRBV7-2 TGTGCCAGCAGCCGCGAACCTTCATCCTGGGGCCACCAAGAGACCCAGTACTTC CASSREPSSWGHQETQYF
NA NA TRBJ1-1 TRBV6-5 TGTGCCACCCTGAAGAGGGGGACTGAAGCTTTCTTT CATLKRGTEAFF
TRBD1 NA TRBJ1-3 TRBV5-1 TGCGCCAGCAGCAGCGGGACAGCCTCTGGAAACACCATATATTTT CASSSGTASGNTIYF
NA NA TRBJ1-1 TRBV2 TGTGCCAGCAGTGAGCGGTCGGGGGCGCTGGCTTTCTTT CASSERSGALAFF
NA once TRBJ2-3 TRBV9 TGTGCCAGCAGCGCGTTACTAGCAGATACGCAGTATTTT CASSALLADTQYF
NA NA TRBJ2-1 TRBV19 TGTGCCAGCCGAGGGGTGAGGGTGGAGCAGTTCTTC CASRGVRVEQFF
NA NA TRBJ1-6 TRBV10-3 TGTGCCATCAGCGAAGCAACAGGGAGCTCCTATAATTCACCCCTCCACTTT CAISEATGSSYNSPLHF
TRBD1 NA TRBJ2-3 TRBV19 TGTGCCAGTAGTATCGGGACAGGGCAGGGAACAGATACGCAGTATTTT CASSIGTGQGTDTQYF
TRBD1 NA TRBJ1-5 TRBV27 TGTGCCAGCAGTATAACGTTGAACCGGGACAGCGTCTTTGGGGGCAATCAGCCCCAGCATTTT CASSITLNRDSVFGGNQPQHF
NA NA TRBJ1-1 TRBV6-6 TGTGCCAGCAGTTACACGGGACACCGGAACACTGAAGCTTTCTTT CASSYTGHRNTEAFF
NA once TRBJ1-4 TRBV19 TGTGCCAGTAGCGACGTTGGGGTGGGGAATGAAAAACTGTTTTTT CASSDVGVGNEKLFF
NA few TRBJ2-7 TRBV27 TGTGCCAGCAGTTTGGTTCAGGGGAAGTACGAGCAGTACTTC CASSLVQGKYEQYF
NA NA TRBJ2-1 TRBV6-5 TGTGCCAGCAGTTACCGGGGCTCCTACAATGAGCAGTTCTTC CASSYRGSYNEQFF
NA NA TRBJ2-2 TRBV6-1 TGTGCCAGCACGGGCATCCCGACCGGGGAGCTGTTTTTT CASTGIPTGELFF
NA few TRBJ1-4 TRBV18 TGTGCCAGCTCAAGCAATGAAAAACTGTTTTTT CASSSNEKLFF
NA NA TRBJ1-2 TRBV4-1 TGCGCCAGCAGCCAAGATTGGGCAGGGAGCATAATCTATGGCTACACCTTC CASSQDWAGSIIYGYTF
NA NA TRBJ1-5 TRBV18 TGTGCCAGCTCACCACGGCCAGGGAGGGGCTCAGAGCAGCCCCAGCATTTT CASSPRPGRGSEQPQHF
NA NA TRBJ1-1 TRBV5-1 TGCGCCAGCAGCCTAGGACAGACATTGAACACTGAAGCTTTCTTT CASSLGQTLNTEAFF
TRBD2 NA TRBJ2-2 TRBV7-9 TGTGCCAGCAGCTTCTCTGGACTAGCGGGGAAATTCGGGGAGCTGTTTTTT CASSFSGLAGKFGELFF
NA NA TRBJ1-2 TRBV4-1 TGCGCCAGCAGCCAAGATTCGGACAGCTACAGGTTTGGCTACACCTTC CASSQDSDSYRFGYTF
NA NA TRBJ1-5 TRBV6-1 TGTGCCAGCAGTGAGGAGGGAATGGGAAGCAATCAGCCCCAGCATTTT CASSEEGMGSNQPQHF
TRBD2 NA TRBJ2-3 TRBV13 TGTGCCAGCAGCTTAGACCCCGGACTAGCGGGGGGCCTACTCACAGATACGCAGTATTTT CASSLDPGLAGGLLTDTQYF
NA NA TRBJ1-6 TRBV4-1 TGCGCCAGCAGCCAACTGGGGTACCTGGGTTCACCCCTCCACTTT CASSQLGYLGSPLHF
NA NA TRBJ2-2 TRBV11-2 TGTGCCAGCAGATCTGACAGAAACACCGGGGAGCTGTTTTTT CASRSDRNTGELFF
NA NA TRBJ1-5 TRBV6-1 TGTGCCAGCAGTGGCACCGACAGGATTAGAAGCAATCAGCCCCAGCATTTT CASSGTDRIRSNQPQHF
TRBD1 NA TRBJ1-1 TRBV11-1 TGTGCCAGCAGCTTTTGGACAGGGCGGGAGACTGAAGCTTTCTTT CASSFWTGRETEAFF
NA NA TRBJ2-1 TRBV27 TGTGCCAGCAAGGGTGAGCAGTTCTTC CASKGEQFF
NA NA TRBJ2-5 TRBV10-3 TGTGCCATCAGTGTGGGGGCAGTCCAAGAGACCCAGTACTTC CAISVGAVQETQYF
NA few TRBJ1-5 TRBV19 TGTGCCAGTAGAGGACCGACTAGCAATCAGCCCCAGCATTTT CASRGPTSNQPQHF
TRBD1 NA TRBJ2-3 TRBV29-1 TGCAGCGTTTCCAGGGGGAGCACAGATACGCAGTATTTT CSVSRGSTDTQYF
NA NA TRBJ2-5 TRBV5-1 TGCGCCAGCAGCGCCGGACTGACGCAAGAGACCCAGTACTTC CASSAGLTQETQYF
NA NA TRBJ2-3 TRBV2 TGTGCCAGCAGTGAGCCGTTCACAGATACGCAGTATTTT CASSEPFTDTQYF
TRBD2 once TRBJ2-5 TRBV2 TGTGCCGGGTCCGGGGGGGCTCGGGAGACCCAGTACTTC CAGSGGARETQYF
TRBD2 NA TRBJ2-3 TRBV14 TGTGCCAGCAGCCAAATGATAGCGGGGGTTACAGATACGCAGTATTTT CASSQMIAGVTDTQYF
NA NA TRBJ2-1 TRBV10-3 TGTGCCATCAGTGATAGACAGGACTATGAGCAGTTCTTC CAISDRQDYEQFF
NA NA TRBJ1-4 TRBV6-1 TGTGCCAGCAGAGACGGTGAAAAACTGTTTTTT CASRDGEKLFF